The 23 T cell receptor beta chains below all came from one sample that was sequenced in a study of blood T cell repertoires in COVID-19 (dated by TCRdb to between 2020 and 2021). The library came from the immunoSEQ multiplex PCR assay. TCRdb holds this immuneACCESS table with in-frame rearrangements only. Some clones are missing; in checked studies, unresolved V genes explain under half, and the rest has no known cause. Counted in this sample were a few hundred thousand clones; just under 90% of them appeared once. Of the sample, approximately 9.3% is held by the ten largest clones. Sample: PBMCs or T cells enriched from blood (not recorded which). All receptors come from a woman aged 45-65 years who had recovered from COVID-19.

The chain carries TRBV6-6 and TRBJ2-3; unclear D gene. CDR1 is MNHNY, CDR2 SVGAGI, per germline (reference sequence). The CDR3 totals 17 residues. The V end was cut by 5 bases, the J end by 6 bases, with 24 bases between. DNA of the CDR3: TGTGCCAGCAGTCGAACCCCCACCGACTCGCTGAGGGATACGCAGTATTTT. Its protein is CASSRTPTDSLRDTQYF.

The chain carries TRBV18 and TRBJ2-3, with D possibly being TRBD2 (6 bases). The CDR3 consists of 21 residues. Trimming pared 0 bases from V and 3 bases from J, leaving 28 bases between. Germline loops: CDR1 KGHSH, CDR2 LQKENI. The CDR3 nucleotides read TGTGCCAGCTCACCACCGAATAGGCCCATCAAATCCCAGCGGGTAACAGATACGCAGTATTTT. It is translated as CASSPPNRPIKSQRVTDTQYF.

The rearrangement joins TRBV2 to TRBJ2-3; D is possibly TRBD2 (5 bases). Trimming cost V 2 bases and J 1 base, with 25 bases left between them. The length of the CDR3 is 20 residues. The V gene's germline CDR1 is SNHLY and CDR2 FYNNEI. DNA of the CDR3: TGTGCCAGCAGTGAATCTCTGGCTCCCGACCTTGTCGGGGGCACAGATACGCAGTATTTT. Translation gives CASSESLAPDLVGGTDTQYF.

This clone has only one observation. The CDR3 bases are TGTGCCAGCAGTGACACCGGGACAGGGTACAATGAGCAGTTCTTC. Translated, it gives CASSDTGTGYNEQFF. V is TRBV2 and J is TRBJ2-1; TRBD1 matches 9 bases. After removal of 3 bases from V and 4 bases from J, the junction contained 4 bases not matched to a gene. This CDR3 contains 15 residues. CDR1 and CDR2 (germline): SNHLY, FYNNEI.

V and J are TRBV18 and TRBJ2-6, with 8 bases identical to TRBD1. Unmatched junction bases numbered 13, after V lost 5 bases and J lost 4 bases. Germline V lookup: CDR1 KGHSH, CDR2 LQKENI. CDR3 length equals 18 residues. CDR3 DNA sequence: TGTGCCAGCTCATGGACAGGGTCCTCACCTCGAGGGGCCAACGTCCTGACTTTC. As protein: CASSWTGSSPRGANVLTF.

This clone has only one observation. The chain has TRBV7-6 and TRBJ1-1; D is ambiguous. V shed 1 base and J shed 4 bases, with 7 bases lying between them. Germline assignment: CDR1 SGHVS and CDR2 FNYEAQ. CDR3 size: 13 residues. Written as DNA, the CDR3 is TGTGCCAGCAGCTTAGGACTCACCACTGAAGCTTTCTTT. The encoded protein is CASSLGLTTEAFF.

The chain combines TRBV2 with TRBJ1-6; perhaps TRBD1 as D (5 bases). This CDR3 contains 14 residues. Germline CDR1 SNHLY, CDR2 FYNNEI. V was trimmed by 5 bases and J by 6 bases, leaving 11 bases between them. The CDR3 here is CASSSQVSNSPLHF. DNA for the CDR3: TGTGCCAGCAGTTCACAGGTCTCTAATTCACCCCTCCACTTT.

The rearrangement links TRBV11-2 to TRBJ2-3, with 7 nucleotides matching TRBD1. The trim removed 5 bases at V and 0 bases at J, leaving 8 bases unmatched. Germline V gene data show CDR1 as SGHAT and CDR2 as FQNNGV. The CDR3 sequence is 16 residues long. CDR3 coding DNA: TGTGCCAGCAGCCCCACGAGGGGGCGTAGCACAGATACGCAGTATTTT. Encoded protein: CASSPTRGRSTDTQYF.

The chain carries TRBV9 and TRBJ1-4, with D unclear. Germline loops: CDR1 SGDLS, CDR2 YYNGEE. The V end was cut by 0 bases, the J end by 8 bases, with 20 bases between. The CDR3 totals 17 residues. The CDR3 is CASSVGSGVSAVEKLFF. For the CDR3, the DNA is TGTGCCAGCAGCGTAGGTTCCGGGGTATCCGCTGTGGAAAAACTGTTTTTT.

This clone was seen once. The V and J genes are TRBV2 and TRBJ2-3, with D perhaps matching TRBD2 (6 bases). The CDR3 sequence is 14 residues long. The germline gives CDR1 SNHLY, CDR2 FYNNEI. V was clipped by 6 bases and J by 4 bases, with 14 bases between them. In DNA, the CDR3 is TGTGCCAGCAGCGGGGACTCAGCCCCAGATACGCAGTATTTT. It encodes CASSGDSAPDTQYF. Full variable domain (rest looked up from reference TRBV2 and TRBJ2-3): EPEVTQTPSHQVTQMGQEVILRCVPISNHLYFYWYRQILGQKVEFLVSFYNNEISEKSEIFDDQFSVERPDGSNFTLKIRSTKLEDSAMYFCASSGDSAPDTQYFGPGTRLTVL.

This clone was seen a single time. The chain couples TRBV7-3 to TRBJ2-3; tentatively, D is TRBD1 (5 bases). V lost 6 bases to trimming and J lost 3 bases, with 10 bases between them. The germline gives CDR1 SGHTA, CDR2 FQGTGA. The CDR3 has 13 residues. CDR3 sequence reads: CASRQAGTDTQYF. Written as DNA, the CDR3 is TGTGCCAGCAGACAGGCCGGAACAGATACGCAGTATTTT.

The chain uses TRBV4-1 and TRBJ1-4, with unresolved D. Trimming removed 4 bases at V and 7 bases at J, with 16 bases between. The CDR3 runs to 15 residues. CDR1 MGHRA and CDR2 YSYEKL come from the germline V gene. This chain's CDR3 is CASSRGEGQFEKLFF. The CDR3, as DNA: TGCGCCAGCAGCCGTGGAGAGGGTCAGTTTGAAAAACTGTTTTTT.

This clone was seen a few times. The genes are TRBV25-1 and TRBJ1-2, with no clear D. This CDR3 spans 15 amino acids. V was pared by 5 bases and J by 4 bases, with 17 bases between. CDR1 and CDR2 from the germline V gene are MGHDK and SYGVNS. CDR3 loop: CASSSGGGMSYGYTF. In DNA form, the CDR3 reads TGTGCCAGCAGTAGTGGCGGTGGAATGAGCTATGGCTACACCTTC.

This clone was detected a few times. CDR3 in DNA: TGCGCCAGCCGCCCAAGCCCAAATGGCAATCAGCCCCAGCATTTT. It encodes CASRPSPNGNQPQHF. The rearrangement links TRBV5-1 to TRBJ1-5; no firm D call. Deletions cut 7 bases from V and 2 bases from J, with 16 bases between. This CDR3 comprises 15 residues. CDR1 is SGHRS and CDR2 is YFSETQ in the germline V gene.

This clone was observed a single time. The chain links TRBV7-6 to TRBJ1-1, with a tentative D call TRBD1 (6 bases). The CDR3 is 15 residues long. V lost 4 bases and J lost 0, with 12 bases in between. CDR1 and CDR2 (germline): SGHVS, FNYEAQ. The CDR3 is CASSSDSALNTEAFF. The CDR3, as DNA: TGTGCCAGCAGCTCGGACAGCGCCCTGAACACTGAAGCTTTCTTT.

This rearrangement joins TRBV3-1 (or the pseudogene TRBV3-2) to TRBJ1-6; D is perhaps TRBD1 (5 bases). With 0 bases removed from V and 9 bases from J, the gap between germline ends came to 15 bases. The V gene's germline CDR1 is LGHDT and CDR2 YNNKEL (reference sequence). The CDR3 has 16 amino acids. This CDR3 is CASSQDRWGVPSPLHF. CDR3 sequence (DNA): TGTGCCAGCAGCCAAGACCGGTGGGGGGTACCTTCACCCCTCCACTTT.

V usage is TRBV5-1 and J usage is TRBJ2-7, with D maybe TRBD2 (5 bases). The V gene's germline CDR1 is SGHRS and CDR2 YFSETQ. The ends were cut back, 2 bases at V and 6 bases at J, with 15 bases in the middle. The CDR3 is made up of 14 amino acids. The CDR3 DNA reads as TGCGCCAGCAGCTTTGGTCGGGGTTCTTTCGAGCAGTACTTC. Amino acid sequence: CASSFGRGSFEQYF.

A note on this clone: This specimen includes other DNA sequences encoding the same CDR3. DNA of the CDR3: TGTGCCAGCAGCCAAGGGGGGGGGACTGAAGCTTTCTTT. Its translation is CASSQGGGTEAFF. The chain is built from TRBV3-1 (or the pseudogene TRBV3-2) and TRBJ1-1, with D perhaps TRBD1 (5 bases). Germline-derived CDR1 and CDR2 are LGHDT and YNNKEL (reference sequence). V lost 1 base and J 5 bases, leaving 8 bases between the germline ends. The CDR3 has 13 residues.

The chain carries TRBV10-3 and TRBJ1-4; D may be TRBD1 (5 bases). The CDR3 consists of 12 residues. The germline V gene has CDR1 ENHRY and CDR2 SYGVKD. V was shortened by 8 bases and J by 8 bases, with 12 bases between the two germline ends. The chain's CDR3 is CAIGRVEEKLFF. CDR3 DNA sequence: TGTGCCATCGGCAGGGTGGAAGAAAAACTGTTTTTT.

The CDR3 is CASSPRTGGYNEQFF. The CDR3 DNA is TGTGCCAGCAGCCCCCGGACAGGGGGCTACAATGAGCAGTTCTTC. The rearrangement uses TRBV13 and TRBJ2-1, with 10 bases fitting TRBD1. Looked up from germline, CDR1 is PRHDT and CDR2 is FYEKMQ (reference sequence). CDR3 length: 15 amino acids. Trimming cost V 5 bases and J 3 bases; bases outside gene matches: 4.

This clone was seen more than once but under ten times. The J gene is TRBJ2-2, the V gene TRBV5-1, with D perhaps matching TRBD1 (5 bases). The germline V gene has CDR1 SGHRS and CDR2 YFSETQ. The CDR3 runs 14 residues. The V and J ends lost 3 bases and 2 bases respectively, with 8 bases between them. Here the CDR3 reads CASSSDTNTGELFF. CDR3 DNA: TGCGCCAGCAGCTCGGACACAAACACCGGGGAGCTGTTTTTT.

This clone has only one observation. The chain is built from TRBV30 and TRBJ1-1, with TRBD1 identical over 9 bases. Germline CDR1 reads GTSNPN; CDR2 reads SVGIG (reference sequence). After removal of 6 bases from V and 5 bases from J, the junction contained 7 bases not matched to a gene. This CDR3 spans 13 amino acids. Here the CDR3 reads CACNRGRETEAFF. The CDR3 region has the DNA TGTGCCTGCAACAGGGGGCGTGAGACTGAAGCTTTCTTT.

This clone was observed a handful of times. The J gene is TRBJ2-7, the V gene TRBV5-1, with D uncertain. Germline CDR1 and CDR2: SGHRS and YFSETQ. This CDR3 region has 13 residues. V dropped 0 bases and J dropped 3 bases, with 7 bases sitting between them. CDR3 in amino acids: CASSLGLFYEQYF. The CDR3 DNA is TGCGCCAGCAGCTTGGGTCTCTTCTACGAGCAGTACTTC.